These T cell receptor beta chains were read from a single sample in a study of blood T cell repertoires in COVID-19. Method: immunoSEQ multiplex PCR; TCRdb's copy keeps in-frame clones and lacks some. The sample shows 380,000 or so clones, 80% to 90% of them seen only once. Source material: peripheral blood. The origin of the receptors is a middle-aged man with acute or convalescent COVID-19. The CDR3 runs from the conserved cysteine through the conserved F or W. The D gene is left open where the match is weak. Rows give clone size only sometimes, using once, few, many, or a class for an expanded clone.

size	J	V	D	CDR3	DNA
NA	TRBJ2-1	TRBV2	TRBD2	CASTGTLAGGSYNEQFF	TGTGCCAGCACCGGAACTCTAGCGGGAGGCTCCTACAATGAGCAGTTCTTC
few	TRBJ1-4	TRBV11-2	NA	CASSLGQVANEKLFF	TGTGCCAGCAGCTTAGGTCAGGTGGCTAATGAAAAACTGTTTTTT
NA	TRBJ1-4	TRBV28	NA	CASSPLTGMERLANEKLFF	TGTGCCAGCAGTCCCCTCACAGGGATGGAACGCTTGGCTAATGAAAAACTGTTTTTT
NA	TRBJ1-4	TRBV14	NA	CASSKISRSGEKLFF	TGTGCCAGCAGCAAAATCTCGCGCTCCGGGGAAAAACTGTTTTTT
once	TRBJ2-7	TRBV18	TRBD1	CASSPTGIPHEQYF	TGTGCCAGCTCTCCGACAGGGATCCCTCACGAGCAGTACTTC
NA	TRBJ1-1	TRBV9	NA	CASSVARNTEAFF	TGTGCCAGCAGCGTAGCGAGGAACACTGAAGCTTTCTTT
NA	TRBJ2-7	TRBV19	NA	CASSGGGRYEQYF	TGTGCCAGTAGTGGCGGGGGCCGGTACGAGCAGTACTTC
NA	TRBJ2-7	TRBV15	TRBD1	CATRQGAGEQYF	TGTGCCACCCGCCAGGGGGCAGGTGAGCAGTACTTC
NA	TRBJ2-1	TRBV30	TRBD2	CACRTSGSSDEQFF	TGTGCCTGTCGGACTAGCGGGAGTTCGGATGAGCAGTTCTTC
NA	TRBJ1-3	TRBV5-4	NA	CASSLAKGNTIYF	TGTGCCAGCAGCTTGGCTAAGGGAAACACCATATATTTT
NA	TRBJ2-7	TRBV5-1	TRBD2	CASSQRLAENYEQYF	TGCGCCAGCAGCCAAAGACTAGCGGAGAACTACGAGCAGTACTTC
NA	TRBJ2-7	TRBV12-3/TRBV12-4	NA	CASSLVASDEQYF	TGTGCCAGCAGTTTAGTGGCTAGCGACGAGCAGTACTTC
NA	TRBJ2-7	TRBV6-1	NA	CASSSRVDEQYF	TGTGCCAGCAGTTCACGGGTGGACGAGCAGTACTTC
NA	TRBJ1-4	TRBV2	TRBD1	CASAQGHGEKLFF	TGTGCCAGCGCACAGGGGCACGGAGAAAAACTGTTTTTT
NA	TRBJ1-6	TRBV30	NA	CAWSARDFSNSPLHF	TGTGCCTGGAGCGCCCGGGACTTCTCCAATTCACCCCTCCACTTT
NA	TRBJ1-2	TRBV6-5	TRBD1	CASSEGTGRYGYTF	TGTGCCAGCAGCGAGGGGACAGGTCGGTATGGCTACACCTTC
NA	TRBJ1-1	TRBV20-1	NA	CSATLYTEAFF	TGCAGTGCTACGTTATACACTGAAGCTTTCTTT
NA	TRBJ1-3	TRBV4-2	NA	CASSQNTPGTGNTIYF	TGTGCCAGCAGCCAAAATACCCCAGGGACTGGAAACACCATATATTTT
NA	TRBJ2-2	TRBV7-6	NA	CASSSTYTNTGELFF	TGTGCCAGCAGCTCCACCTATACGAACACCGGGGAGCTGTTTTTT
NA	TRBJ1-4	TRBV5-1	NA	CASSRGVNEKLFF	TGCGCCAGCAGCCGCGGGGTTAATGAAAAACTGTTTTTT
NA	TRBJ2-5	TRBV19	TRBD2	CASSTLAGEETQYF	TGTGCCAGTAGTACCTTAGCGGGAGAAGAGACCCAGTACTTC
NA	TRBJ2-1	TRBV27	NA	CATMSFGNYNEQFF	TGTGCCACCATGTCTTTCGGTAACTACAATGAGCAGTTCTTC
NA	TRBJ1-1	TRBV6-6	NA	CASSTMSTEAFF	TGTGCCAGTAGCACTATGAGCACTGAAGCTTTCTTT
NA	TRBJ2-2	TRBV28	TRBD2	CASSLRREGTGELFF	TGTGCCAGCAGTTTACGGCGGGAGGGGACCGGGGAGCTGTTTTTT
NA	TRBJ2-1	TRBV11-2	TRBD2	CASSFGGRSDEQFF	TGTGCCAGCAGCTTTGGCGGGAGGTCGGATGAGCAGTTCTTC
NA	TRBJ1-1	TRBV28	NA	CASRPAGAQGEAFF	TGTGCCAGCAGACCGGCGGGGGCGCAAGGTGAAGCTTTCTTT
NA	TRBJ1-3	TRBV19	NA	CASSMRGNTIYF	TGTGCCAGTAGTATGCGTGGAAACACCATATATTTT
NA	TRBJ2-1	TRBV29-1	TRBD2	CSVAWRLATTYNEQFF	TGCAGCGTCGCCTGGCGACTAGCGACGACCTACAATGAGCAGTTCTTC
NA	TRBJ2-1	TRBV1	NA	CTSSQDSQSDKTSGNDEQFF	TGCACCAGCAGCCAAGATAGTCAAAGTGATAAGACTAGCGGGAATGATGAGCAGTTCTTC
once	TRBJ1-1	TRBV5-1	NA	CASSQQGEVPEAFF	TGCGCCAGCAGCCAACAGGGTGAGGTCCCTGAAGCTTTCTTT
NA	TRBJ2-4	TRBV4-2	TRBD2	CASSQESAGVAKNIQYF	TGTGCCAGCAGCCAAGAGTCAGCGGGAGTGGCCAAAAACATTCAGTACTTC
NA	TRBJ2-7	TRBV5-6	NA	CASSSGYRYEQYF	TGTGCCAGCAGCTCAGGGTACAGGTACGAGCAGTACTTC
NA	TRBJ1-1	TRBV7-9	NA	CASRLMNTEAFF	TGTGCCAGCAGACTTATGAACACTGAAGCTTTCTTT
NA	TRBJ2-1	TRBV11-2	NA	CASSLRGTPYNEQFF	TGTGCCAGCAGCTTACGGGGGACTCCGTACAATGAGCAGTTCTTC
NA	TRBJ2-7	TRBV18	NA	CASSLPEHYEQYF	TGTGCCAGCTCCCTCCCCGAGCACTACGAGCAGTACTTC
once	TRBJ2-3	TRBV9	TRBD2	CASSPRERTGGTSGEDTQYF	TGTGCCAGCAGCCCGCGGGAGAGGACAGGAGGGACTAGCGGGGAAGATACGCAGTATTTT
NA	TRBJ1-2	TRBV6-5	TRBD1	CASSIGQGYGYTF	TGTGCCAGCAGCATCGGACAGGGTTATGGCTACACCTTC
NA	TRBJ1-4	TRBV7-9	NA	CASSPRNQGEKLFF	TGTGCCAGCAGTCCAAGAAACCAGGGGGAAAAACTGTTTTTT
few	TRBJ1-1	TRBV2	NA	CASSGGMGGGMNTEAFF	TGTGCCAGCAGTGGAGGAATGGGCGGAGGGATGAACACTGAAGCTTTCTTT
NA	TRBJ2-7	TRBV6-5	TRBD1	CASRDRGPHYEQYF	TGTGCCAGCAGGGACAGGGGGCCCCACTACGAGCAGTACTTC
NA	TRBJ1-5	TRBV15	NA	CATSRGRSGGQPQHF	TGTGCCACCAGCAGAGGGAGGTCGGGGGGTCAGCCCCAGCATTTT
NA	TRBJ2-7	TRBV7-2	TRBD1	CASSLAVRQGGFFYEQYF	TGTGCCAGCAGCTTAGCGGTCAGACAGGGCGGTTTCTTCTACGAGCAGTACTTC
NA	TRBJ2-7	TRBV30	TRBD1	CAWSEGQGSYEQYF	TGTGCCTGGAGCGAGGGACAGGGGAGCTACGAGCAGTACTTC
once	TRBJ2-3	TRBV5-1	TRBD2	CASSLRLAGHSTDTQYF	TGCGCCAGCAGCCTAAGACTAGCGGGACATTCCACAGATACGCAGTATTTT